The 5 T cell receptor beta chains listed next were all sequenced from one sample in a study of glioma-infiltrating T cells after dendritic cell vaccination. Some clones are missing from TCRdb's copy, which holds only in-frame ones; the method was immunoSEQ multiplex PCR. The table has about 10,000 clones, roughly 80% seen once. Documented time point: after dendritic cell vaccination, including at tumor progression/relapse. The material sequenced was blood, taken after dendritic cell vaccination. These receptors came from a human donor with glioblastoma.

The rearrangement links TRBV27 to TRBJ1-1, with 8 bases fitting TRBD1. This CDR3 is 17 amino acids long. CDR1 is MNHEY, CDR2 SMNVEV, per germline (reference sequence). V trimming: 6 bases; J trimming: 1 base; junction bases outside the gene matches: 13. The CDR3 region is CASRINSGTGRNTEAFF. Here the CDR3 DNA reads TGTGCCAGCAGGATAAATTCCGGGACAGGACGGAACACTGAAGCTTTCTTT.

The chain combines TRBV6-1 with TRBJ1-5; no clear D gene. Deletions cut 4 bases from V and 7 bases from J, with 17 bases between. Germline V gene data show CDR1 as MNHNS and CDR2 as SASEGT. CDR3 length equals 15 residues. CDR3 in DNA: TGTGCCAGCAGTGGCCTTGCGGGCCCTGGGCAGCCCCAGCATTTT. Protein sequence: CASSGLAGPGQPQHF.

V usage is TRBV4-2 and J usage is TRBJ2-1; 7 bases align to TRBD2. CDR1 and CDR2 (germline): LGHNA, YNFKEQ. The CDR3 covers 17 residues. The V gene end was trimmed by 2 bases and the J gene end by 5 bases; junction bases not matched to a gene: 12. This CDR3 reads CASSQPAGLSVDNEQFF. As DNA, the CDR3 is TGTGCCAGCAGCCAACCAGCGGGACTCTCGGTGGACAATGAGCAGTTCTTC.

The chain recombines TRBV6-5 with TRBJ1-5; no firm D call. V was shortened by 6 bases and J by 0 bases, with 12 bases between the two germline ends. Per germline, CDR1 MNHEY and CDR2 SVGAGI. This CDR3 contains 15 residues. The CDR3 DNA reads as TGTGCCAGCAGCCCCGACGGGAATAGCAATCAGCCCCAGCATTTT. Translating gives CASSPDGNSNQPQHF.

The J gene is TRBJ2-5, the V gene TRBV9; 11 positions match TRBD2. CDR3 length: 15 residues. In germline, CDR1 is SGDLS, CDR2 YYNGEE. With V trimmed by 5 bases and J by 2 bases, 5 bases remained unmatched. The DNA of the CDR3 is TGTGCCAGCAGTTCAGGGACTAGCGGACAAGAGACCCAGTACTTC. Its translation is CASSSGTSGQETQYF.